The sequence of this T cell receptor (beta chain) was determined in a study of cytomegalovirus exposure and HLA in healthy donors. Study observations and caveats: The authors reported that TCR beta sequences could predict HLA-A and HLA-B alleles. These predictions were accurate for most subjects in the first cohort.

This clone was counted once. The antigen is not known. This CDR3 has 14 amino acids. CDR1 and CDR2 from the germline V gene are SGHRS and YFSETQ. V lost 4 bases, J lost 0 bases, and 3 bases stayed unmatched. PCR employed 60 Vbeta and 13 Jbeta primers. The data were produced by immunoSEQ multiplex PCR, yet TCRdb's version contains in-frame clones alone and is incomplete. The sample includes some 180,000 clones, around 77% of them seen just once. The sequencing input was PBMCs. The TCR originated in a young man in good health and CMV-seronegative. This chain joins TRBV5-1 and TRBJ2-7, with 8 bases aligning to TRBD1. CDR3: CASSLGQGSYEQYF. Written as DNA, the CDR3 is TGCGCCAGCAGCCTAGGACAGGGCTCCTACGAGCAGTACTTC.